The source of this TCR beta chain is a study of T cell repertoires in cytomegalovirus infection. Details on this clonotype: What it recognizes is unknown.

TCRdb independently ran MiXCR on the reads; one entry per CDR3 protein. The repertoire holds about 890,000 distinct CDR3 sequences, with roughly 30% as singletons. Germline V CDR1 and CDR2: MNHNY, SVGAGI (reference sequence). The CDR3 covers 13 residues. V lost 2 bases, J lost 3 bases, and 1 base stayed unmatched. The chain is built from TRBV6-6 and TRBJ2-7; 7 bases map to TRBD1. Sequences were derived from cultured CD8+ T cells from PBMCs, sampled from culture after CMV antigen stimulation. This TCR was sampled from a human donor in good health (CMV status not recorded). Some clones in this sample may be carry-over from other donors' samples. CDR3 protein: CASSYDRDYEQYF. The CDR3 region has the DNA TGTGCCAGCAGTTACGACAGGGACTACGAGCAGTACTTC.